This is a list of T cell receptor beta chains from one sample in a study of PD-1 blockade in classical Hodgkin lymphoma. Profiling relied on immunoSEQ multiplex PCR, and the TCRdb table lists in-frame clones only, not all of them. The data show about 13,000 clones, roughly 80% seen once. The sequenced sample was CD4+ T cells from blood, obtained before the fourth cycle of nivolumab. Receptor source: a human donor with classical Hodgkin lymphoma. The CDR3 runs from the conserved cysteine through the conserved F or W. The D gene is left open where the match is weak. Clone size is stated in some rows and not others, as once, few, many or a class when expanded.

size	V	D	J	CDR3	DNA
NA	TRBV7-9	TRBD2	TRBJ2-7	CASTLGLAGLGEQYF	TGTGCCAGCACCCTCGGACTAGCGGGACTCGGAGAGCAGTACTTC
NA	TRBV5-1	NA	TRBJ1-3	CASSIKGRTGNTIYF	TGCGCCAGCAGCATAAAAGGGAGGACTGGAAACACCATATATTTT
NA	TRBV7-2	NA	TRBJ2-3	CASSLAARQYF	TGTGCCAGCAGCTTAGCGGCTAGGCAGTATTTT
NA	TRBV10-3	NA	TRBJ1-1	CAISESPWVGTEAFF	TGTGCCATCAGTGAGTCTCCCTGGGTTGGCACTGAAGCTTTCTTT
few	TRBV10-3	NA	TRBJ1-5	CAISVEGSSQPQHF	TGTGCCATCAGTGTAGAGGGGTCGAGTCAGCCCCAGCATTTT
few	TRBV5-4	TRBD1	TRBJ1-2	CASSPLPGQPYGYTF	TGTGCCAGCAGCCCTTTACCGGGACAGCCCTATGGCTACACCTTC
once	TRBV18	TRBD1	TRBJ1-1	CASSPLQGGTEAFF	TGTGCCAGCTCACCCCTCCAGGGGGGCACTGAAGCTTTCTTT
NA	TRBV11-1	TRBD1	TRBJ2-7	CASSLTFGQGAGEQYF	TGTGCCAGCAGCTTGACCTTCGGACAGGGGGCAGGGGAGCAGTACTTC
NA	TRBV5-1	NA	TRBJ2-2	CASSLSETGELFF	TGCGCCAGCAGCTTGTCGGAAACCGGGGAGCTGTTTTTT
NA	TRBV9	NA	TRBJ2-1	CASSSDSYNEQFF	TGTGCCAGCAGCAGTGACAGTTACAATGAGCAGTTCTTC
NA	TRBV18	NA	TRBJ2-2	CASSPSAIGGTYTGELFF	TGTGCCAGCTCACCATCGGCTATTGGTGGGACGTACACCGGGGAGCTGTTTTTT
NA	TRBV7-2	TRBD1	TRBJ1-6	CASSVDRGNSPLHF	TGTGCCAGCAGCGTAGACAGGGGCAATTCACCCCTCCACTTT
NA	TRBV5-1	TRBD2	TRBJ2-4	CASSLAASGGASSNIQYF	TGCGCCAGCAGCTTGGCGGCTAGCGGGGGGGCAAGCTCGAACATTCAGTACTTC